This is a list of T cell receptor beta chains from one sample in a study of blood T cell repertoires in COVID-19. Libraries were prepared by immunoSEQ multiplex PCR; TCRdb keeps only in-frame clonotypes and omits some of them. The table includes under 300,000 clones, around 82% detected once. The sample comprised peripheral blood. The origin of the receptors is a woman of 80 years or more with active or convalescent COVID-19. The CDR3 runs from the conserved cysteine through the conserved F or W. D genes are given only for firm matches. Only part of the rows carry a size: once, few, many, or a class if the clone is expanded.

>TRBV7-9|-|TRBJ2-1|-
TGTGCCAGCAGCCCCCAGACAGCAAGCTCCTACAATGAGCAGTTCTTC
CASSPQTASSYNEQFF
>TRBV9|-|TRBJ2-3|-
TGTGCCAGCAGCGTAGGAGGCAGACTGAGCACAGATACGCAGTATTTT
CASSVGGRLSTDTQYF
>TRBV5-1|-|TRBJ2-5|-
TGCGCCAGCAGTTCCGGCGCAGGGAACCAAGAGACCCAGTACTTC
CASSSGAGNQETQYF
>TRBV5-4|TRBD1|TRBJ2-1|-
TGTGCCAGCAGCACGGACAGGACCCAGCAGTTCTTC
CASSTDRTQQFF
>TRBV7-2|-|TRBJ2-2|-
TGTGCCAGCAGCGGGACATGGCCTAAAACGAACACCGGGGAGCTGTTTTTT
CASSGTWPKTNTGELFF
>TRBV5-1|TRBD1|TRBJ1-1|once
TGCGCCAGCAGCTTAGGGCAGGGGGGCACTGAAGCTTTCTTT
CASSLGQGGTEAFF
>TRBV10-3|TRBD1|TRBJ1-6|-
TGTGCCATCAGTGAGTCCGGGGACAGTAATTCACCCCTCCACTTT
CAISESGDSNSPLHF
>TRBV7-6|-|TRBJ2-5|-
TGTGCCAGCAGCTTAGACAGGGCGACCGGGGAGACCCAGTACTTC
CASSLDRATGETQYF
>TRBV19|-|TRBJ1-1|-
TGTGCCAGTACCGCGTACGGTGAAGCTTTCTTT
CASTAYGEAFF
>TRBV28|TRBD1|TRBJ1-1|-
TGTGCCAGCAGTTCCACCGGGACAGGGTACACTGAAGCTTTCTTT
CASSSTGTGYTEAFF
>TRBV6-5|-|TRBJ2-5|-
TGTGCCAGCAGTATTGCGGGGGCTACCCAAGAGACCCAGTACTTC
CASSIAGATQETQYF
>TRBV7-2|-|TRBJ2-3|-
TGTGCCAGCAGCTTATATGGCGGCCCCACAGATACGCAGTATTTT
CASSLYGGPTDTQYF
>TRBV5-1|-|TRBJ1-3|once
TGCGCCAGCAGCTCTCGGTCGACTGGAAACACCATATATTTT
CASSSRSTGNTIYF
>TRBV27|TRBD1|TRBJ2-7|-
TGTGCCAGCAGAGCGGCCAGGGGGCTTTCGGGAGAGCAGTACTTC
CASRAARGLSGEQYF
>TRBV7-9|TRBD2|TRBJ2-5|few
TGTGCCAGCAGCTTACTCTCTAGCGGGGGAGAGACCCAGTACTTC
CASSLLSSGGETQYF
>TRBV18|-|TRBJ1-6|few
TGTGCCAGCTCAGAGCCCCTCTCACCCCTCCACTTT
CASSEPLSPLHF